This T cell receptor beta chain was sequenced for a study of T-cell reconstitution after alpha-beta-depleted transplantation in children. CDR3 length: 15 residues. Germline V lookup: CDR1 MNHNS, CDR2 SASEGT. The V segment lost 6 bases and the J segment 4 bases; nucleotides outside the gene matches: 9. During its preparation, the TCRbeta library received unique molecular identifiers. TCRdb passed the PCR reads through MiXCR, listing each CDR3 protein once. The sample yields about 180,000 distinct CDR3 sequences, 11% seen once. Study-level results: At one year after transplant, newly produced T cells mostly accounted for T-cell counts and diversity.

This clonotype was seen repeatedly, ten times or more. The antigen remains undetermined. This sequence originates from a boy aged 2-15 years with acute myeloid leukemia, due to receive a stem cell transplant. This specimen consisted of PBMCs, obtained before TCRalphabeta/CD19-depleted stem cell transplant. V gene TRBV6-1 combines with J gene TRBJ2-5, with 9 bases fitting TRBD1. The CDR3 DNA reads TGTGCCAGCAGGAGAATACAGGGGGCGGTAGAGACCCAGTACTTC. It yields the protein CASRRIQGAVETQYF.